A selection of T cell receptor beta chains follows, all from one sample in a study of blood T cell repertoires in COVID-19. Libraries were prepared by immunoSEQ multiplex PCR; TCRdb keeps only in-frame clonotypes and omits some of them. The sample consists of fewer than 120,000 clones, more than 75% of them appearing once. The sample taken for sequencing was peripheral blood. The receptors shown here come from a woman aged 50 to 65 with acute or convalescent COVID-19. Each CDR3 is given without its conserved first and last residue.

>TRBV18
ASSPAGTGGEKLF
>TRBV21-1
ASSKARASGAF
>TRBV7-2
ASSLGGLAEETQY
>TRBV5-8
ASSFRGSSYNEQF
>TRBV24-1
ATSDRDRSSYNEQF
>TRBV20-1
SGTVQETQY
>TRBV7-9
ASSIAGAGSYEQY
>TRBV6-5
ASSYGQGNYGYT
>TRBV6-6
ASSLSAGADTQY
>TRBV12-3/TRBV12-4
ASSYQNTGELF
>TRBV18
ASSPNSQETQY
>TRBV7-9
ASSFVGRAGTDTQY
>TRBV19
ASSIAWGQGAEAF
>TRBV29-1
SVFAGSHNEQF
>TRBV11-2
ASSPQQGVTHNEKLF
>TRBV5-1
ASSLAPGQGYEQY
>TRBV5-1
ASSRGQGETLH
>TRBV28
ASSHGDEGSYNSPLH
>TRBV14
ASSPRRGEKLF
>TRBV15
ATSRDMSGTEAF
>TRBV6-2/TRBV6-3
ASSGLAGGDGRNIQY
>TRBV5-1
ASSLTQGSNEQF
>TRBV5-6
ASSGLGQGTGELF
>TRBV11-2
ASSLGNRIFYEQY
>TRBV5-1
ASYRFGVASSYNEQF
>TRBV18
ASSPRDSSTNEKLF
>TRBV6-5
ASRLRRSGTEAF
>TRBV24-1
ATSDAGPRGETQY
>TRBV3-1/TRBV3-2
ASSLGQPTDTQY
>TRBV6-5
ASRPDSASGELF
>TRBV11-1
ASSRVVSGANVLT
>TRBV7-9
ASRTGGVGYT
>TRBV5-1
ASSSSPRGGDSPLH
>TRBV6-6
ASSYWPGEQPQH
>TRBV11-3
ASSPGPLRTGELF
>TRBV10-1
ASSEMRGSSYNEQF
>TRBV6-1
ASSSGLAAYNEQF
>TRBV6-6
ASSYSTGDNYGYT
>TRBV7-9
ASSLDGTANEKLF
>TRBV19
ASSERDNQPQH
>TRBV6-5
ASSRGTGSDGYT
>TRBV15
ATRVAGPTDTQY
>TRBV7-2
ASSPRASGGVRGTQY
>TRBV2
ASILPDSSYEQY
>TRBV7-9
ASSSGQVYEQY
>TRBV19
ASSIGQSKNIQY
>TRBV18
ASSLARRSTQPNYGYT
>TRBV7-2
ASSFGGGTSMNEQF
>TRBV4-2
ASSQGGGRGRNEQF
>TRBV11-2
ASSPWGAGWFRNEQF
>TRBV5-1
ASSLALRTSGSNEQF
>TRBV19
ASSIRGASYNEQF
>TRBV6-4
AGSEREGVTQY
>TRBV7-2
ASSSTSGLAAVEQF
>TRBV4-1
ASSQEQGYEQY
>TRBV3-1/TRBV3-2
ASSLYGTTDTQY
>TRBV7-9
ASSFAGQGAAEQF